The 5 T cell receptor beta chains in this list originate from one sample, sequenced in a study of identical twins. TCRdb redid the calling of the 5' RACE reads with MiXCR, one entry per CDR3 protein. The table includes roughly 690,000 distinct CDR3 sequences, roughly 6% detected once. Material for sequencing was naive T cells sorted from blood. The receptors stem from a man aged 18 to 29 in good health.

Only a few counts were recorded for this clonotype. The chain carries TRBV25-1 and TRBJ2-6; no firm D call. CDR3 length: 20 amino acids. The V gene lost 1 base and the J gene lost 1 base, with 20 bases spanning the gap. Germline V lookup: CDR1 MGHDK, CDR2 SYGVNS. The CDR3 DNA reads TGTGCCAGCAGTGAATCTGTTGTGGCAGGAAAGGGTTCTGGGGCCAACGTCCTGACTTTC. It is translated as CASSESVVAGKGSGANVLTF.

V gene TRBV6-1 combines with J gene TRBJ2-5, with a possible D match to TRBD2 (5 bases). V shed 7 bases and J shed 2 bases, with 20 bases lying between them. The CDR3 runs to 16 residues. CDR1 is MNHNS and CDR2 is SASEGT in the germline V gene. DNA for the CDR3: TGTGCCAGCAATCCAAGACTACACTCCCCTCAAGAGACCCAGTACTTC. This encodes CASNPRLHSPQETQYF.

The V call is TRBV2, the J call TRBJ2-3, with a possible D match to TRBD2 (6 bases). Trimming left V 5 bases short and J 5 bases short, with 14 bases between. This CDR3 contains 14 residues. Per the germline V gene, CDR1 is SNHLY and CDR2 is FYNNEI. CDR3 nucleotide sequence: TGTGCCAGCAGTCGGGACTTTGGGGAAGATACGCAGTATTTT. Amino acids: CASSRDFGEDTQYF.

This clonotype was counted at least ten times. J is TRBJ2-1 and V is TRBV7-3; no clear D. The germline gives CDR1 SGHTA, CDR2 FQGTGA. The CDR3 has 14 amino acids. The V end lost 1 base, the J end lost 10 bases, and 14 bases lay between the germline ends. Written as DNA, the CDR3 is TGTGCCAGCAGCTTAAGCGCTAGTAACTCCGAGCAGTTCTTC. This encodes CASSLSASNSEQFF.

This clonotype was detected only a few times. The chain uses TRBV12-3 or TRBV12-4 and TRBJ2-3; D gene unclear. CDR3 length equals 14 residues. V dropped 11 bases and J dropped 6 bases, with 21 bases sitting between them. CDR3: CACAQRNYRDTQYF. Here the CDR3 DNA reads TGTGCCTGTGCACAACGGAATTATAGGGATACGCAGTATTTT.